This TCR beta chain stems from a study of blood T cell repertoires in COVID-19. Donors were grouped by their self-reported clinical history. Trimming left V 0 bases short and J 8 bases short, with 12 bases between. This CDR3 has 15 residues. Looked up from germline, CDR1 is SGHNT and CDR2 is YYREEE (reference sequence). In the authors' workflow: By means of reference gene primer amplification, nucleated cell counts were estimated. The repertoire was sequenced with immunoSEQ multiplex PCR; TCRdb's copy has only in-frame clones and lacks some. The DNA was the basis for D and trimming; V, J and clone size are from that table. The sample contains 200,000 to 250,000 clones, about nine tenths of which appear only once.

The TCR sequence derives from a woman aged 40 to 50 with acute COVID-19. The sequencing input was PBMCs or T cells enriched from blood (not recorded which). The chain uses TRBV5-4 and TRBJ1-6; tentatively, D is TRBD1 (5 bases). This chain's CDR3 is CASSLGAGGYSPLHF. CDR3 bases: TGTGCCAGCAGCTTGGGGGCCGGGGGGTATTCACCCCTCCACTTT.